Below, 14 T cell receptor beta chains from the same sample are listed, as sequenced in a study of resident and recirculating memory T cells in vitiligo. The assay was immunoSEQ multiplex PCR, and TCRdb's table has in-frame clones only and misses some. In the table there are tens of thousands of clones, about 91% of which are singletons. Sequencing input: blood. These TCRs come from a male donor with vitiligo.

V and J are TRBV9 and TRBJ2-7, with D possibly matching TRBD1 (5 bases). V lost 4 bases and J lost 3, with 14 bases in between. The germline V gene has CDR1 SGDLS and CDR2 YYNGEE. The CDR3 length is 14 residues. For the CDR3, the DNA is TGTGCCAGCAGCCCCCCAGGGTCCTTCTACGAGCAGTACTTC. Its protein is CASSPPGSFYEQYF. Using reference TRBV9 and TRBJ2-7 for the parts outside the CDR3, the full variable domain is DSGVTQTPKHLITATGQRVTLRCSPRSGDLSVYWYQQSLDQGLQFLIQYYNGEERAKGNILERFSAQQFPDLHSELNLSSLELGDSALYFCASSPPGSFYEQYFGPGTRLTVT.

The rearrangement joins TRBV11-2 to TRBJ2-2, with TRBD2 matching 10 bases. The V and J ends lost 1 base and 6 bases, in that order; junction bases with no gene match: 5. The germline V gene has CDR1 SGHAT and CDR2 FQNNGV. The CDR3 has 16 residues. The CDR3 loop reads CASSLVSGRAAGELFF. CDR3 nucleotides: TGTGCCAGCAGCTTAGTCAGCGGGAGGGCCGCCGGGGAGCTGTTTTTT.

The rearrangement joins TRBV5-4 to TRBJ2-3; 15 bases are a match to TRBD2. Per the germline V gene, CDR1 is SGHNT and CDR2 is YYREEE (reference sequence). After removal of 4 bases from V and 2 bases from J, the junction contained 8 bases not matched to a gene. The CDR3 is made up of 18 amino acids. CDR3 DNA sequence: TGTGCCAGCAGCCCACCGGGACTAGCGGGAGGAGACACAGATACGCAGTATTTT. Translation gives CASSPPGLAGGDTDTQYF.

This chain links TRBV27 with TRBJ2-1; 7 positions match TRBD2. There are 17 residues in the CDR3. V gave up 3 bases and J gave up 4 bases; unmatched junction bases: 12. The germline V gene has CDR1 MNHEY and CDR2 SMNVEV (reference sequence). CDR3 in DNA: TGTGCCAGCAGTTTTAGGCGGAAGACTAGCTTGTACAATGAGCAGTTCTTC. It yields the protein CASSFRRKTSLYNEQFF.

This sequence joins TRBV5-1 and TRBJ2-7; TRBD2 matches at 14 bases. CDR1 is SGHRS and CDR2 is YFSETQ in the germline V gene. The ends lost 4 bases at V and 4 bases at J; junction bases unmatched: 1. The CDR3 is 14 amino acids. Written as DNA, the CDR3 is TGCGCCAGCAGCCGGACTAGCGGGAGGTACGAGCAGTACTTC. Its translation is CASSRTSGRYEQYF.

This rearrangement joins TRBV28 to TRBJ1-1; 10 bases match TRBD1. The J call may be faulty, since TRBJ1-6 better matches the DNA end. The CDR3 loop spans 12 amino acids. Germline CDR1 MDHEN, CDR2 SYDVKM. The CDR3 DNA reads as TGTGCCAGCACCCTGGGGGACAGGGGACTCCACTTT. Translated, it gives CASTLGDRGLHF.

This chain links TRBV19 with TRBJ1-2; possibly TRBD1 for D (5 bases). V was cut by 7 bases and J by 4 bases, with 19 bases left in between. Germline V gene lookup returns CDR1 LNHDA and CDR2 SQIVND (reference sequence). The CDR3 spans 15 residues. In DNA form, the CDR3 reads TGTGCCAGTACCCTGGACACCGGGGGTCCCTATGGCTACACCTTC. This codes for CASTLDTGGPYGYTF.

This clone was seen only once. This chain uses TRBV30 with TRBJ1-2; TRBD1 matches 9 bases. CDR1 is GTSNPN, CDR2 SVGIG, per germline (reference sequence). Losses at the gene ends were 3 bases for V and 1 base for J; bases not matched to a gene: 15. This CDR3 is built from 18 residues. The CDR3 is CAWSVGPIYRGHNYGYTF. For the CDR3, the DNA is TGTGCCTGGAGCGTAGGACCCATCTACAGGGGGCATAACTATGGCTACACCTTC.

CDR3 amino acids: CASSQDYGGASTDTQYF. CDR3 sequence (DNA): TGCGCCAGCAGCCAAGATTACGGGGGGGCTAGCACAGATACGCAGTATTTT. The chain recombines TRBV4-1 with TRBJ2-3; 8 bases fit TRBD2. The CDR3 covers 17 residues. With 0 bases clipped from V and 0 bases from J, the junction kept 5 bases outside the gene matches. The germline CDR1 and CDR2 sequences are MGHRA and YSYEKL.

The CDR3 coding sequence is TGCGCCAGCAGCTTCCGGGACACCTCTAGCACAGATACGCAGTATTTT. Translated, it gives CASSFRDTSSTDTQYF. This chain links TRBV4-1 with TRBJ2-3, with D maybe TRBD1 (6 bases). Germline lookup yields CDR1 MGHRA and CDR2 YSYEKL. V lost 5 bases to trimming and J lost 0 bases, with 15 bases between them. The CDR3 contains 16 residues.

V is TRBV4-3 and J is TRBJ2-6, with D possibly TRBD1 on 5 matching bases. CDR1 LGHNA and CDR2 YSLEER come from the germline V gene. The V end lost 0 bases, the J end lost 8 bases, and 14 bases lay between the germline ends. There are 16 residues in the CDR3. The CDR3 nucleotides are TGCGCCAGCAGCCAAGATCGGGTACAGGCGACCAACGTCCTGACTTTC. Its protein is CASSQDRVQATNVLTF.

This sequence joins TRBV28 and TRBJ2-5; D is possibly TRBD1 (5 bases). V lost 8 bases and J 4 bases, leaving 14 bases between the germline ends. The germline V gene encodes CDR1 MDHEN and CDR2 SYDVKM. This CDR3 contains 13 residues. The CDR3 here is CASLQGAGETQYF. The CDR3 DNA follows: TGTGCCAGCCTTCAAGGGGCAGGAGAGACCCAGTACTTC.

This clone was detected only once. The genes are TRBV5-8 and TRBJ1-3; TRBD1 might be the D (5 bases). This CDR3 is 13 amino acids long. Germline V lookup: CDR1 SGHTS, CDR2 YDEGEE. V lost 2 bases, J lost 3 bases, and 6 bases lay in between. CDR3 sequence: CASSLDSGNTIYF. DNA for the CDR3: TGTGCCAGCAGCTTAGACAGTGGAAACACCATATATTTT.

In its sample, this clone was seen once. The V call is TRBV4-3, the J call TRBJ2-1, with 8 bases matching TRBD2. The V and J ends lost 2 bases and 6 bases, in that order; junction bases with no gene match: 6. This CDR3 is 15 amino acids long. The germline gives CDR1 LGHNA, CDR2 YSLEER. The CDR3 bases are TGCGCCAGCAGCCAAACCGGGACTAGGCCCAATGAGCAGTTCTTC. Its translation is CASSQTGTRPNEQFF.